A single sample gave rise to the 21 T cell receptor beta chains below, sequenced in a study of blood T cell repertoires in COVID-19. The table came from immunoSEQ multiplex PCR; TCRdb's copy has only in-frame clones and leaves some out. Of around 330,000 clones listed, around 90% were seen once; the top ten hold 8.9%. Material for sequencing was PBMCs or T cells enriched from blood (not recorded which). These receptors all come from a woman aged 18-29 years who had recovered from COVID-19.

This chain joins TRBV19 and TRBJ1-1, with no clear D. This CDR3 has 13 amino acids. The V end lost 5 bases, the J end lost 4 bases, and 11 bases lay between the germline ends. Germline values: CDR1 LNHDA, CDR2 SQIVND (reference sequence). The DNA of the CDR3 is TGTGCCAGTAGTCTGTGGGAGGCCACTGAAGCTTTCTTT. Its protein is CASSLWEATEAFF.

CDR3 in amino acids: CASSEGQGYGGYTF. The CDR3 DNA reads as TGTGCCAGCAGTGAGGGACAGGGGTATGGTGGCTACACCTTC. V usage is TRBV2 and J usage is TRBJ1-2; 10 nucleotides align to TRBD1. The junction had 5 bases not matched to a gene; V was cut back by 3 bases and J by 7 bases. This CDR3 has 14 residues. Germline V lookup: CDR1 SNHLY, CDR2 FYNNEI.

The chain recombines TRBV10-3 with TRBJ1-1; D is uncertain. Trimming took off 10 bases at V and 3 bases at J, with 15 bases between the two ends. This CDR3 spans 13 amino acids. The germline V gene encodes CDR1 ENHRY and CDR2 SYGVKD. In DNA form, the CDR3 reads TGTGCCACCTGTGCAAGCCGGGACACTGAAGCTTTCTTT. The encoded protein is CATCASRDTEAFF.

The sample holds a few counts of this clone. The chain combines TRBV7-9 with TRBJ1-1; weak D call: TRBD1 (6 bases). The CDR3 covers 14 residues. V was clipped by 2 bases and J by 5 bases, with 12 bases between them. Germline loops: CDR1 SEHNR, CDR2 FQNEAQ (reference sequence). CDR3 nucleotides: TGTGCCAGCAGCTTATATTACAGGGAAACTGAAGCTTTCTTT. Its protein is CASSLYYRETEAFF.

This clone was seen only once. The chain recombines TRBV19 with TRBJ1-4; D unclear. Germline V lookup: CDR1 LNHDA, CDR2 SQIVND (reference sequence). Trimming removed 7 bases from V and 7 bases from J, with 19 bases in between. This CDR3 has 15 residues. This CDR3 reads CASTSSVRRGEKLFF. In DNA, the CDR3 is TGTGCCAGTACGAGTTCGGTGCGCCGAGGTGAAAAACTGTTTTTT. The entire variable domain, with the rest obtained from reference TRBV19 and TRBJ1-4, is as follows: DGGITQSPKYLFRKEGQNVTLSCEQNLNHDAMYWYRQDPGQGLRLIYYSQIVNDFQKGDIAEGYSVSREKKESFPLTVTSAQKNPTAFYLCASTSSVRRGEKLFFGSGTQLSVL.

This chain uses TRBV11-1 with TRBJ2-3, with no clear D. The germline V and J ends were trimmed by 3 bases and 0 bases, with 13 bases remaining between them. This CDR3 comprises 16 residues. Per the germline V gene, CDR1 is SGHAT and CDR2 is FQDESV (reference sequence). The CDR3 sequence is CASSFPKRESTDTQYF. CDR3 in DNA: TGTGCCAGCAGCTTCCCAAAGCGAGAGAGCACAGATACGCAGTATTTT. The full variable domain, its missing parts supplied by reference TRBV11-1 and TRBJ2-3, is EAEVAQSPRYKITEKSQAVAFWCDPISGHATLYWYRQILGQGPELLVQFQDESVVDDSQLPKDRFSAERLKGVDSTLKIQPAELGDSAMYLCASSFPKRESTDTQYFGPGTRLTVL.

This chain connects TRBV3-1 (or the pseudogene TRBV3-2) to TRBJ2-1; weak D call: TRBD1 (5 bases). V lost 2 bases and J lost 15, with 23 bases in between. The CDR3 runs to 15 residues. Germline CDR1 and CDR2: LGHDT and YNNKEL (reference sequence). The CDR3 DNA reads TGTGCCAGCAGCCAATCCCAGGGTTTCGTCTCGTTAAGGTTCTTC. Residues: CASSQSQGFVSLRFF.

This clone was counted only a few times. The V gene is TRBV2, the J gene TRBJ2-7; 10 nucleotides align to TRBD1. J gave up 9 bases and V 7 bases, and 15 bases lay outside the gene matches. The CDR3 has 15 residues. Germline CDR1 reads SNHLY; CDR2 reads FYNNEI. The chain's CDR3 is CASTGAGTGAIGQYF. As DNA, the CDR3 is TGTGCCAGCACTGGGGCCGGGACAGGGGCTATAGGGCAGTACTTC.

This sequence joins TRBV6-5 and TRBJ2-2; D is possibly TRBD1 (6 bases). The CDR3 extends over 13 amino acids. Looked up from germline, CDR1 is MNHEY and CDR2 is SVGAGI. Deletions cut 6 bases from V and 4 bases from J, with 9 bases between. The chain's CDR3 is CASRTTGTGELFF. Written as DNA, the CDR3 is TGTGCCAGCAGAACGACAGGCACCGGGGAGCTGTTTTTT.

The chain employs TRBV19 and TRBJ1-5, with 7 bases lining up with TRBD1. The CDR3 consists of 16 residues. V lost 5 bases to trimming and J lost 2 bases; unmatched junction nucleotides: 9. Germline values: CDR1 LNHDA, CDR2 SQIVND (reference sequence). The CDR3 sequence: CASSWATGTGNQPQHF. Written as DNA, the CDR3 is TGTGCCAGTAGTTGGGCGACAGGGACCGGCAATCAGCCCCAGCATTTT.

The V call is TRBV18, the J call TRBJ2-7; TRBD2 might be the D (5 bases). The CDR3 loop spans 13 amino acids. Deletions cut 3 bases from V and 5 bases from J, with 11 bases between. Germline CDR1 and CDR2: KGHSH and LQKENI. The CDR3 spells CASSPGESDEQYF. The CDR3, as DNA: TGTGCCAGCTCACCGGGAGAATCGGACGAGCAGTACTTC.

The rearrangement links TRBV5-1 to TRBJ1-2; TRBD1 aligns across 9 bases. Germline V gives CDR1 SGHRS, CDR2 YFSETQ. The CDR3 covers 18 residues. V lost 4 bases, J lost 5 bases, and 18 bases stayed unmatched. The CDR3 region is CASSMLQPGQGLGYGYTF. The CDR3 DNA sequence: TGCGCCAGCAGCATGCTCCAACCGGGACAGGGCCTGGGGTATGGCTACACCTTC.

This sequence joins TRBV30 and TRBJ2-7; 11 bases are shared with TRBD1. The germline V gene has CDR1 GTSNPN and CDR2 SVGIG (reference sequence). This CDR3 contains 16 residues. Trimming at V came to 0 bases and at J to 0 bases, leaving 4 bases not matched to a gene. The CDR3 DNA follows: TGTGCCTGGAGTGTTCTGGGACAGGGGGTCTCCTACGAGCAGTACTTC. Translating it yields CAWSVLGQGVSYEQYF. The full variable domain, rest sourced from reference TRBV30 and TRBJ2-7, is SQTIHQWPATLVQPVGSPLSLECTVEGTSNPNLYWYRQAAGRGLQLLFYSVGIGQISSEVPQNLSASRPQDRQFILSSKKLLLSDSGFYLCAWSVLGQGVSYEQYFGPGTRLTVT.

This clone was observed once. Other DNA sequences in this specimen translate into the identical CDR3. V usage is TRBV28 and J usage is TRBJ1-2; D is possibly TRBD1 (5 bases). This CDR3 has 15 amino acids. Germline CDR1 and CDR2: MDHEN and SYDVKM. The V gene lost 4 bases and the J gene lost 4 bases, with 16 bases spanning the gap. The chain's CDR3 is CASSYGGGEGYGYTF. In nucleotides, the CDR3 is TGTGCCAGCAGTTATGGGGGGGGTGAGGGCTATGGCTACACCTTC.

The genes are TRBV5-6 and TRBJ2-3; D ambiguous. The CDR3 runs to 13 residues. V was trimmed by 0 bases and J by 14 bases, leaving 16 bases between them. The germline V gene has CDR1 SGHDT and CDR2 YYEEEE. The CDR3 region has the DNA TGTGCCAGCAGCTTGGGCGTAGTAAGCGAACGGTATTTT. Protein product: CASSLGVVSERYF.

In this sample, this clone turned up once. This sequence joins TRBV12-3 or TRBV12-4 and TRBJ2-7; TRBD2 might be the D (6 bases). The CDR3 length is 11 residues. V lost 1 base to trimming and J lost 10 bases, with 8 bases between them. The CDR3 is CASSLGSGQYF. CDR3 DNA: TGTGCCAGCAGTTTAGGTAGCGGACAGTACTTC.

The chain has TRBV7-8 and TRBJ1-5; TRBD1 matches 7 bases. The length of the CDR3 is 15 residues. The junction had 4 bases not matched to a gene; V was cut back by 1 base and J by 4 bases. The V gene's germline CDR1 is SGHVS and CDR2 FQNEAQ. The CDR3 nucleotides read TGTGCCAGCAGCTTAGAAGGCAGGGGGAATCAGCCCCAGCATTTT. Translating it yields CASSLEGRGNQPQHF.

This clone was seen at least ten times. The chain carries TRBV28 and TRBJ2-7, with 7 bases aligning to TRBD2. The CDR3 totals 14 residues. Germline lookup yields CDR1 MDHEN and CDR2 SYDVKM. V lost 5 bases, J lost 3 bases, and 7 bases stayed unmatched. The CDR3 here is CASSAGTTFYEQYF. The CDR3 DNA reads as TGTGCCAGCAGTGCCGGGACTACCTTCTACGAGCAGTACTTC.

The chain combines TRBV15 with TRBJ2-7; tentative D call: TRBD2 (5 bases). CDR1 is LNHNV and CDR2 is YYDKDF in the germline V gene (reference sequence). The CDR3 runs 14 residues. V lost 5 bases and J lost 0, with 11 bases in between. This CDR3 is CATSPAGYSYEQYF. The CDR3 DNA sequence: TGTGCCACCAGCCCCGCGGGCTACTCCTACGAGCAGTACTTC.

The V call is TRBV19, the J call TRBJ1-3; D is possibly TRBD1 (6 bases). The CDR3 covers 13 residues. The V end lost 6 bases, the J end lost 2 bases, and 8 bases lay between the germline ends. Germline V gene lookup returns CDR1 LNHDA and CDR2 SQIVND (reference sequence). The CDR3 DNA is TGTGCCAGTAGGTGGACAGCTGGAAACACCATATATTTT. Its translation is CASRWTAGNTIYF.

The chain joins TRBV18 to TRBJ2-1, with 7 bases matching TRBD2. The V gene end was trimmed by 3 bases and the J gene end by 0 bases; junction bases not matched to a gene: 5. The CDR3 consists of 16 residues. Germline lookup yields CDR1 KGHSH and CDR2 LQKENI. CDR3 DNA: TGTGCCAGCTCACCGGGGGAGGGAATCTCCTACAATGAGCAGTTCTTC. Translation: CASSPGEGISYNEQFF.